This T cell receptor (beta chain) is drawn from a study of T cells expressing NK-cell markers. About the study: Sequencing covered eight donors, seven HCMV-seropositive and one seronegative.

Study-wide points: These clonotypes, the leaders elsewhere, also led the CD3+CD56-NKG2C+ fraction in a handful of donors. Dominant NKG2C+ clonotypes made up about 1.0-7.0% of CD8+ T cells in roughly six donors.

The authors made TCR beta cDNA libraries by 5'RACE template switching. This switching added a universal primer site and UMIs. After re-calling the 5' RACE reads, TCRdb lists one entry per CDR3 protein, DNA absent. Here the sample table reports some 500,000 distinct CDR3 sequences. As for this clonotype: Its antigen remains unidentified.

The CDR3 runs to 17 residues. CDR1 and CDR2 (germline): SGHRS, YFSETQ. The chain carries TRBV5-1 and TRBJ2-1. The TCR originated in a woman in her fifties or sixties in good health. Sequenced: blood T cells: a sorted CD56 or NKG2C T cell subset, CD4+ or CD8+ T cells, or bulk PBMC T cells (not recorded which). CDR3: CASSFGTTGSSYNEQFF.